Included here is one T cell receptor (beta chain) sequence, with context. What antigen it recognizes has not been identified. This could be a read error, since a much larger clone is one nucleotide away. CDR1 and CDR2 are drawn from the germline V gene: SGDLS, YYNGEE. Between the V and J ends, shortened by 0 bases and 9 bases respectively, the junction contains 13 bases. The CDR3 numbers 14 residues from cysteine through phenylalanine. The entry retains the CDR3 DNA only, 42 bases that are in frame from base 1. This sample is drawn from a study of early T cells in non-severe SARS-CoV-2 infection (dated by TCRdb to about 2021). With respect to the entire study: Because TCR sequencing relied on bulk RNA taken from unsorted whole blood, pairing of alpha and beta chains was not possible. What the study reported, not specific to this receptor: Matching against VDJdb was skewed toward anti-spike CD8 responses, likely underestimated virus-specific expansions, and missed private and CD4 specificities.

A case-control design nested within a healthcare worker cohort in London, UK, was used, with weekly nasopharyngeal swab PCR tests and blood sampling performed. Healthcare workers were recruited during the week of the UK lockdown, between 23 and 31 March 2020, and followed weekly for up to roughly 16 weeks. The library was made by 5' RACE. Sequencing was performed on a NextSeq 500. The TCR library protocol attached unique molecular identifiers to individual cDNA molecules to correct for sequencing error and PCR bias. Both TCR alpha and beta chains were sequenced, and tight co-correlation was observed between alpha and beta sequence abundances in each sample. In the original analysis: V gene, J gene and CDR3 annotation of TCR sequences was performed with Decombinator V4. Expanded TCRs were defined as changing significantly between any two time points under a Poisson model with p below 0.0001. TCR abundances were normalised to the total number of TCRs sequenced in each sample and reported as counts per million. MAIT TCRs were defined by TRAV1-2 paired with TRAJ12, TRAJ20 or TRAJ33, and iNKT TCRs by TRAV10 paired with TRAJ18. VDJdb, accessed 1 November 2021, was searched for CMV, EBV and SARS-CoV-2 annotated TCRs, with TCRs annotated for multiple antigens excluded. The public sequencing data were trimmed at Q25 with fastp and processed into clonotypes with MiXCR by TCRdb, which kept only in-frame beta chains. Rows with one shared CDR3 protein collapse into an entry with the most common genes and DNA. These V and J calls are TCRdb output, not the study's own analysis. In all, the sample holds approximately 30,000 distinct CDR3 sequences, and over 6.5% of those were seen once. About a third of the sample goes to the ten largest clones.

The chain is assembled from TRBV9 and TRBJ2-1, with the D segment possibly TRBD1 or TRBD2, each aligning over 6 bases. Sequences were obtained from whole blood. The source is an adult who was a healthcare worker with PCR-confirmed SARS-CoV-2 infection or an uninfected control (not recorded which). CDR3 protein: CASSVGYGGAEQFF. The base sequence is TGTGCCAGCAGCGTAGGGTACGGGGGCGCTGAGCAGTTCTTC.